A single sample gave rise to the 11 T cell receptor beta chains below, sequenced in a study of T cells in Graves' hyperthyroidism and ophthalmopathy. RNA transcripts gave rise to amplified TCR beta CDR3 regions. Carried out on the TCR CDR3, a first-round RT-PCR used the HTBI primer set. In TCRdb, the multiplex PCR reads were re-called with MiXCR into one record per CDR3 protein. The sample lists more than 300,000 distinct CDR3 sequences, about 18% occurring once. The sequencing sample was made of blood. The receptors derive from a man younger than 35 with Graves' ophthalmopathy.

The CDR3 DNA follows: TGCGCCAGCAGCCCCTACCTATTGGGGTACCAAGAGACCCAGTACTTC. Its protein product is CASSPYLLGYQETQYF. The chain links TRBV4-1 to TRBJ2-5; D ambiguous. The germline CDR1 and CDR2 sequences are MGHRA and YSYEKL. Trimming stripped 4 bases from V and 0 bases from J, with 15 bases between. The CDR3 loop spans 16 amino acids.

This clonotype has ten or more counts. The rearrangement uses TRBV20-1 and TRBJ2-6; D unresolved. The CDR3 sequence is 10 residues long. Looked up from germline, CDR1 is DFQATT and CDR2 is SNEGSKA (reference sequence). V lost 5 bases to trimming and J lost 4 bases, with 0 bases between them. The CDR3 bases are TGCAGTGCTGGGGCCAACGTCCTGACTTTC. Translation gives CSAGANVLTF.

The rearrangement links TRBV20-1 to TRBJ1-2, with no clear D. The CDR3 runs 9 residues. V lost 4 bases and J lost 6, with 3 bases in between. CDR1 and CDR2 (germline): DFQATT, SNEGSKA (reference sequence). CDR3 sequence (DNA): TGCAGTGCTAAGGATGGCTACACCTTC. It translates to CSAKDGYTF.

This clonotype appeared many times. The chain combines TRBV27 with TRBJ1-2, with 8 bases aligning to TRBD1. Germline V lookup: CDR1 MNHEY, CDR2 SMNVEV (reference sequence). The CDR3 has 13 residues. The ends lost 4 bases at V and 6 bases at J; junction bases unmatched: 4. CDR3 residues: CASSSGGLDGYTF. CDR3 nucleotide sequence: TGTGCCAGCAGTTCAGGGGGCCTGGATGGCTACACCTTC.

V gene TRBV20-1 combines with J gene TRBJ2-2; 8 positions match TRBD1. The length of the CDR3 is 14 residues. Unmatched junction bases numbered 4, after V lost 1 base and J lost 6 bases. Germline CDR1 is DFQATT and CDR2 is SNEGSKA (reference sequence). CDR3 residues: CSARGTGSAGELFF. CDR3 coding DNA: TGCAGTGCTAGAGGGACAGGGAGCGCCGGGGAGCTGTTTTTT.

The table lists this clonotype with many counts. CDR3 amino acids: CATSDGAAYGYTF. Here the CDR3 DNA reads TGTGCCACCAGTGATGGGGCAGCCTATGGCTACACCTTC. This chain links TRBV24-1 with TRBJ1-2; D perhaps matches TRBD1 (5 bases). Trimming cost V 3 bases and J 4 bases, with 8 bases left between them. Germline assignment: CDR1 KGHDR and CDR2 SFDVKD. The CDR3 consists of 13 residues.

This clonotype was found many times. This chain connects TRBV27 to TRBJ1-2; possibly TRBD1 for D (5 bases). Trimming removed 1 base from V and 7 bases from J, with 16 bases in between. This CDR3 comprises 15 residues. Per germline, CDR1 MNHEY and CDR2 SMNVEV (reference sequence). Here the CDR3 DNA reads TGTGCCAGCAGTTTATGGGGAGGGACGGAAAGTGGCTACACCTTC. As protein: CASSLWGGTESGYTF.

The V call is TRBV2, the J call TRBJ2-1; tentative D call: TRBD1 (8 bases). The CDR3 is made up of 18 amino acids. Trimming left V 7 bases short and J 0 bases short, with 22 bases between. CDR1 and CDR2 (germline): SNHLY, FYNNEI. CDR3 coding DNA: TGTGCCAGCACCTCGAACGGACAGGGCGGGAGCTCCTACAATGAGCAGTTCTTC. This encodes CASTSNGQGGSSYNEQFF. The full variable domain, with the rest looked up from reference TRBV2 and TRBJ2-1, is EPEVTQTPSHQVTQMGQEVILRCVPISNHLYFYWYRQILGQKVEFLVSFYNNEISEKSEIFDDQFSVERPDGSNFTLKIRSTKLEDSAMYFCASTSNGQGGSSYNEQFFGPGTRLTVL.

Concerning this clonotype itself: This could be a read error, since a much larger clone is one nucleotide away. Because the CDR3 is missing its conserved closing phenylalanine or tryptophan, this is likely a read error. The V and J genes are TRBV28 and TRBJ2-7; D possibly corresponds to TRBD1 (5 bases). The germline V and J ends were trimmed by 2 bases and 2 bases, with 10 bases remaining between them. The germline V gene has CDR1 MDHEN and CDR2 SYDVKM. The CDR3 spans 14 residues. The CDR3 sequence: CASSLGAGTYEQYL. CDR3 bases: TGTGCCAGCAGTTTAGGCGCAGGGACCTACGAGCAGTACCTC.

The rearrangement uses TRBV15 and TRBJ2-3; 9 nucleotides match TRBD2. Germline V gene data show CDR1 as LNHNV and CDR2 as YYDKDF (reference sequence). Losses at the gene ends were 0 bases for V and 2 bases for J; bases not matched to a gene: 6. The CDR3 extends over 17 amino acids. CDR3 sequence reads: CATSRDLSGGPTDTQYF. The CDR3 DNA follows: TGTGCCACCAGCAGAGACCTTAGCGGGGGACCCACAGATACGCAGTATTTT.

The genes are TRBV19 and TRBJ1-1; D perhaps matches TRBD1 (5 bases). V was cut by 10 bases and J by 3 bases, with 15 bases left in between. The CDR3 is 13 residues long. Germline CDR1 and CDR2: LNHDA and SQIVND (reference sequence). The CDR3, as DNA: TGTGCCACGCCTAACGGGGGTTACACTGAAGCTTTCTTT. This encodes CATPNGGYTEAFF.